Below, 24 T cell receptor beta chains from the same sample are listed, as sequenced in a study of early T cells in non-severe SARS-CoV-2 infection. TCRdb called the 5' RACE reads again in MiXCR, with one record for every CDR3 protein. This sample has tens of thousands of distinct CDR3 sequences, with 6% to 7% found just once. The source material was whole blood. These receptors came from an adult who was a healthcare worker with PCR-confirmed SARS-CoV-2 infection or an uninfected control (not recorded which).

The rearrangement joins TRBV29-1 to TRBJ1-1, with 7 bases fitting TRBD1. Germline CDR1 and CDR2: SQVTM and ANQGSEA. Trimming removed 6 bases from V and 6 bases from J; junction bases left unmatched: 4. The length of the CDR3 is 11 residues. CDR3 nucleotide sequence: TGCAGCGTGACAGGGACGGCTGAAGCTTTCTTT. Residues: CSVTGTAEAFF.

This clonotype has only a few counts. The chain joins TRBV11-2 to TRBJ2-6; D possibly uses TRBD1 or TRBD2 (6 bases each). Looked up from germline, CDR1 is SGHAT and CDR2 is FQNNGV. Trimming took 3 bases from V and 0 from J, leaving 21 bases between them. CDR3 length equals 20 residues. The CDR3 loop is CASSFRGADFGSSGANVLTF. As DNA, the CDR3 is TGTGCCAGCAGCTTCAGGGGCGCAGACTTCGGGAGCTCTGGGGCCAACGTCCTGACTTTC.

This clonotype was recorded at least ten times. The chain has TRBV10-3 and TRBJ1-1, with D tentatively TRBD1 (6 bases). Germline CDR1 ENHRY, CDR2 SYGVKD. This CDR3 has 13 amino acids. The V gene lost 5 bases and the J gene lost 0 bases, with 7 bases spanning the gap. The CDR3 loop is CAISRGMNTEAFF. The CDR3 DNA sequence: TGTGCCATCAGTAGGGGGATGAACACTGAAGCTTTCTTT.

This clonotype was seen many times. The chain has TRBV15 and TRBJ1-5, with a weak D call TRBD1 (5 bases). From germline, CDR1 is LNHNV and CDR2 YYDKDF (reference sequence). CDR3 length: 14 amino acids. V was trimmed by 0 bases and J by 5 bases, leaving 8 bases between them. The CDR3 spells CATSRDMGDQPQHF. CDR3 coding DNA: TGTGCCACCAGCAGAGATATGGGGGATCAGCCCCAGCATTTT.

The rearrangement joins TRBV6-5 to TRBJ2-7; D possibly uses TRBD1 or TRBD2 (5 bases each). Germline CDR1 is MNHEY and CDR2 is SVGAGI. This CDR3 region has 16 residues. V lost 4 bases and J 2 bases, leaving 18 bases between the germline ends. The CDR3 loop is CASSSQRDHQTYEQYF. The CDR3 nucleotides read TGTGCCAGCAGTTCCCAAAGGGACCATCAAACCTACGAGCAGTACTTC.

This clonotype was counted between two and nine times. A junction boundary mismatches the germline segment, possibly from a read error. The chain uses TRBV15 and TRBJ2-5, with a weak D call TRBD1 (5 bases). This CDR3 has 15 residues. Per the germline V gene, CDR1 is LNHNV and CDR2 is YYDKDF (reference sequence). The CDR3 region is CATSRESQGQETQYF. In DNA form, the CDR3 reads TGTGCCACCAGCCGAGAGTCCCAGGGCCAAGAGACCCAGTACTTC.

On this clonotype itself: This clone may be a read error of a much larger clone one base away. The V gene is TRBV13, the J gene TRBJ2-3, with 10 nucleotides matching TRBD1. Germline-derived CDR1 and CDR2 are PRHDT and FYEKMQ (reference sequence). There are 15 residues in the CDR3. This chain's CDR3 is CANSSGTGALGTQYF. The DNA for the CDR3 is TGTGCCAACAGCTCCGGGACAGGGGCATTAGGTACGCAGTATTTT.

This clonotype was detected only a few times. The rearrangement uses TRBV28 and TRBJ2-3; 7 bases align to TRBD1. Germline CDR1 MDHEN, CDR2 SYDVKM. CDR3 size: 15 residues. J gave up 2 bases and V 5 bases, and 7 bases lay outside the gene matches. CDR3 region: CASSPWTGYTDTQYF. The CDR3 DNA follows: TGTGCCAGCAGTCCTTGGACAGGATACACAGATACGCAGTATTTT.

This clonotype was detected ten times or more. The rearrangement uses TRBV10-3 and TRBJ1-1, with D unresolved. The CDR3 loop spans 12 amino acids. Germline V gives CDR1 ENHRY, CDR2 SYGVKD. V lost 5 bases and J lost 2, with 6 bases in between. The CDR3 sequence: CAISRGNTEAFF. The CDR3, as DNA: TGTGCCATCAGTCGGGGTAACACTGAAGCTTTCTTT.

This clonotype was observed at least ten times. CDR3 sequence: CASSQDRGGTEAFF. CDR3 DNA sequence: TGCGCCAGCAGCCAGGACAGGGGTGGCACTGAAGCTTTCTTT. V is TRBV4-1 and J is TRBJ1-1, with 9 bases fitting TRBD1. Germline CDR1 MGHRA, CDR2 YSYEKL. The V and J ends lost 3 bases and 4 bases, in that order; junction bases with no gene match: 3. CDR3 length equals 14 residues.

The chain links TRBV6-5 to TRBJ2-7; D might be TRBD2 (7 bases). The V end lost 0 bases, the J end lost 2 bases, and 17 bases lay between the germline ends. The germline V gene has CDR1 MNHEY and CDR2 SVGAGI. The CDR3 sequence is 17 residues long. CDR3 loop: CASSYSISRGGAYEQYF. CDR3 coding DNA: TGTGCCAGCAGTTACTCGATTTCGAGGGGGGGCGCCTACGAGCAGTACTTC.

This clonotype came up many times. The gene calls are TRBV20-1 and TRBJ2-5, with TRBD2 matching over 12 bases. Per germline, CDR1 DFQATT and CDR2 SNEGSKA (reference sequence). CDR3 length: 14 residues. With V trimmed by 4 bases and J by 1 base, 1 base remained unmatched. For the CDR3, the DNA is TGCAGTGCTACTAGCGGGGGGGCCCAAGAGACCCAGTACTTC. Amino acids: CSATSGGAQETQYF.

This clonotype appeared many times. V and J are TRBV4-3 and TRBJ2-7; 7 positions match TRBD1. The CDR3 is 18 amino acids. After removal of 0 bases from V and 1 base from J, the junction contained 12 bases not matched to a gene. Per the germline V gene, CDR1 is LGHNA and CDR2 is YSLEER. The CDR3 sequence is CASSQDPLGRGRSYEQYF. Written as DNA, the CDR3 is TGCGCCAGCAGCCAAGACCCACTCGGAAGGGGGCGATCCTACGAGCAGTACTTC.

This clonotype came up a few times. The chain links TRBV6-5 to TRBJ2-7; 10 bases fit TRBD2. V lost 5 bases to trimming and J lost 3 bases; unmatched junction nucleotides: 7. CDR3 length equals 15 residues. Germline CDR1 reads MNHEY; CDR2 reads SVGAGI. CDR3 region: CASSITGTSDYEQYF. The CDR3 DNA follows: TGTGCCAGCAGTATCACCGGGACTAGCGACTACGAGCAGTACTTC.

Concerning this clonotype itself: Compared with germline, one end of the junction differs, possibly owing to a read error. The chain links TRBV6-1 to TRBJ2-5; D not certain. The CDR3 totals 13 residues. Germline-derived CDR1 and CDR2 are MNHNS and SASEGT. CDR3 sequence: CTSTVGIAETQYF. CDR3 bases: TGTACCAGCACGGTTGGGATTGCAGAGACCCAGTACTTC.

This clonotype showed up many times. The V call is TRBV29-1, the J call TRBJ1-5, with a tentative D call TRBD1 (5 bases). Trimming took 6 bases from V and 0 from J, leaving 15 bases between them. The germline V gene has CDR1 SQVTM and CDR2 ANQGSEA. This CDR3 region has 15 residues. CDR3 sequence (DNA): TGCAGCGTAATGACAGAGTACAATAGCAATCAGCCCCAGCATTTT. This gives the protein CSVMTEYNSNQPQHF.

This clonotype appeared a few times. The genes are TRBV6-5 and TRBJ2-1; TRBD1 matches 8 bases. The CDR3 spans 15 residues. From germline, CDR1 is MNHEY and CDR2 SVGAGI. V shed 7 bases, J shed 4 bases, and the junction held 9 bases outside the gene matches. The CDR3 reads CASTSDREIYNEQFF. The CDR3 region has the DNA TGTGCCAGCACTTCGGACAGGGAGATTTACAATGAGCAGTTCTTC.

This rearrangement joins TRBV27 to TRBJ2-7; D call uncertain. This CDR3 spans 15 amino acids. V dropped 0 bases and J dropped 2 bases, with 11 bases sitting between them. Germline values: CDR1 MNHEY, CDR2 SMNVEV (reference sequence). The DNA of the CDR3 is TGTGCCAGCAGTTTATCTGGCAGGACCCCCTACGAGCAGTACTTC. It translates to CASSLSGRTPYEQYF.

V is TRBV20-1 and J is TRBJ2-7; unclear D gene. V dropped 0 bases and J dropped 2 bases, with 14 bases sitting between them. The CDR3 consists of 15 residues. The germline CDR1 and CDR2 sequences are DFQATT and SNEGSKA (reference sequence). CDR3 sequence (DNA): TGCAGTGCTAGAGACAACTACATGGCAACCTACGAGCAGTACTTC. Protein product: CSARDNYMATYEQYF.

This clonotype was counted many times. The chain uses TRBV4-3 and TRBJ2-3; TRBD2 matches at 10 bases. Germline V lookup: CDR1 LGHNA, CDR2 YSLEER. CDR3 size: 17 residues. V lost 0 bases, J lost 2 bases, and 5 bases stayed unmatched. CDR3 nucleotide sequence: TGCGCCAGCAGCCAAGATTTTAGCGGGGGGCTCACAGATACGCAGTATTTT. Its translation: CASSQDFSGGLTDTQYF.

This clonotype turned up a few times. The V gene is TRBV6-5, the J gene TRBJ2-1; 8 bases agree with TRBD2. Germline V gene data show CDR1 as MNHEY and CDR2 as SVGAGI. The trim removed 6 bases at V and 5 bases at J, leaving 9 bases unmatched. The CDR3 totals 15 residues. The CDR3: CASSGNSGDHNEQFF. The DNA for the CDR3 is TGTGCCAGCAGCGGCAATAGCGGGGATCACAATGAGCAGTTCTTC.

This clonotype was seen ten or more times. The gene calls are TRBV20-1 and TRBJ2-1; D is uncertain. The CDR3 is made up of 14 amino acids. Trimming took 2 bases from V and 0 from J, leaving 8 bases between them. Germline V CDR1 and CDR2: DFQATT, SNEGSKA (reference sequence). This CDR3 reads CSARYQSSYNEQFF. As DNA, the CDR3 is TGCAGTGCTAGATACCAGAGCTCCTACAATGAGCAGTTCTTC.

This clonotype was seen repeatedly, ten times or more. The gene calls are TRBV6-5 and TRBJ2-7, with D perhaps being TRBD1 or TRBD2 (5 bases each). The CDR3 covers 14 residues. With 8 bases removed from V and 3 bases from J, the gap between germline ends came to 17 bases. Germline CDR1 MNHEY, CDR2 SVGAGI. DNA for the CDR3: TGTGCCAGCGCTCGAGACCGGGGCATCTACGAGCAGTACTTC. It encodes CASARDRGIYEQYF.

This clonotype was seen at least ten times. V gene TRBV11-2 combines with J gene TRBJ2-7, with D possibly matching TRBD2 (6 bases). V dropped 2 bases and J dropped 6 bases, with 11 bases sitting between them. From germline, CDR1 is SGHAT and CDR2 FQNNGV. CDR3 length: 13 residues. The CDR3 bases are TGTGCCAGCAGCTTAAAGATGGAGGGCGAGCAGTACTTC. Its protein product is CASSLKMEGEQYF.